The T cell receptor (beta chain) described here comes from a study of T cell changes during pregnancy in multiple sclerosis. Germline-derived CDR1 and CDR2 are MDHEN and SYDVKM. The CDR3 consists of 15 residues. V shed 11 bases and J 8 bases; nucleotides not matched to a gene: 20. Libraries were prepared by immunoSEQ multiplex PCR; TCRdb keeps only in-frame clonotypes and omits some of them. Of roughly 38,000 clones detected, about 90% appear once; the ten largest clones hold roughly 0.66%. The clonotype was recovered from a female donor in good health, enrolled as a control in a pregnancy study. The sample was CD4+ T cells from peripheral blood mononuclear cells, taken in the second trimester of pregnancy. The chain recombines TRBV28 with TRBJ2-7; 8 positions match TRBD2. CDR3 in amino acids: CAAAGVGGTEKKQYF. Here the CDR3 DNA reads TGTGCCGCAGCGGGGGTGGGAGGGACGGAGAAAAAGCAGTACTTC.